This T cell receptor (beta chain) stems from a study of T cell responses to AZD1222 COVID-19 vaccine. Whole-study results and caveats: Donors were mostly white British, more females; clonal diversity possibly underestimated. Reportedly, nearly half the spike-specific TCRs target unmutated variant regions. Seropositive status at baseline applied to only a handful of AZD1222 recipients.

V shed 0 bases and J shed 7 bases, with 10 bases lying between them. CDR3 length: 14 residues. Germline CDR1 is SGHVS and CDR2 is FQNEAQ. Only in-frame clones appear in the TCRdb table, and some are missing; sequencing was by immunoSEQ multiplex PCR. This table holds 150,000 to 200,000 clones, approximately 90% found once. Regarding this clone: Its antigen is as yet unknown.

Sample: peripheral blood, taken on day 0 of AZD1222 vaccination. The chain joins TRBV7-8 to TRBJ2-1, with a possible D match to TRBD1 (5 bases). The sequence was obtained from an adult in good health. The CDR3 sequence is CASSLAWAGNEQFF. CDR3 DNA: TGTGCCAGCAGCTTAGCGTGGGCAGGGAATGAGCAGTTCTTC.